The rows below give T cell receptor beta chains drawn from one sample of a study of blood T cells in healthy people across ages. TCRdb re-called the 5' RACE reads through MiXCR, storing one row per CDR3 protein. Here the sample spans hundreds of thousands of distinct CDR3 sequences, around 43% being singletons. Input material: blood. Receptors were obtained from a man older than 75 in good health. Each CDR3 is given with its conserved first and last residue. The D gene is left open where the match is weak.

CDR3 protein,V gene,CDR3 length,D gene
CASSLDGQAGEAFF,TRBV5-1,14,TRBD1
CASSLGFWGETQYF,TRBV11-2,14,.
CASSGQGRQETQYF,TRBV2,14,.
CASCPGPQETQYF,TRBV5-1,13,.
CASTPRGSGANVLTF,TRBV5-1,15,.
CASASPAGIQETQYF,TRBV12-5,15,TRBD2
CAGSKTRTRNEQYF,TRBV6-2/TRBV6-3,14,TRBD2
CASSYGGVAKNIQYF,TRBV6-2/TRBV6-3,15,.
CATRRQVFNSPLHF,TRBV28,14,.
CASSLEDRVEKTQYF,TRBV7-9,15,TRBD1
CASSFTGHTNEQYF,TRBV5-1,14,.
CSASGGGVETQYF,TRBV20-1,13,.
CAISPTDEKLFF,TRBV10-3,12,.
CASGIPRVNTEAFF,TRBV5-6,14,.
CASSYSAPPEQFF,TRBV6-2/TRBV6-3,13,.
CASSGTSGRDEQFF,TRBV6-5,14,TRBD2
CASSLAAGGYTGELFF,TRBV3-1,16,TRBD1
CATSDYTQGAQGTQYF,TRBV24-1,16,TRBD1
CASTQGPNIHTEAFF,TRBV6-2/TRBV6-3,15,.
CSVRTSGGNTGELFF,TRBV29-1,15,TRBD2
CASRSSLSGTDTQYF,TRBV6-2/TRBV6-3,15,.
CSARLGHTEAFF,TRBV20-1,12,.
CASNRLAGREEQFF,TRBV7-6,14,TRBD2
CASSYEDRGQGYTF,TRBV7-9,14,TRBD1
CASSERRTDQQDYGYTF,TRBV21-1,17,.
CASSPTGAGTGELFF,TRBV6-2/TRBV6-3,15,TRBD1
CASSPGGVRMNTEAFF,TRBV7-2,16,.
CSAPRTSGRDDTQYF,TRBV20-1,15,TRBD2
CASSRLAPQPQHF,TRBV6-6,13,.
CSARERNSPLHF,TRBV20-1,12,.
CAITTDRGFRSLDEQYF,TRBV10-3,17,TRBD1
CASKGQGTGYGYTF,TRBV6-2/TRBV6-3,14,TRBD1
CASSEAGLANYEQYF,TRBV6-1,15,TRBD2
CSARPGGPGRGRSYEQYF,TRBV20-1,18,.
CSADRTDLNEQFF,TRBV20-1,13,.
CASSLGRQETQYF,TRBV11-2,13,.
CASTPTSGSPEQYF,TRBV28,14,TRBD2
CASTGEVGELFF,TRBV2,12,.
CASSPQGTGILNEQFF,TRBV5-1,16,TRBD1